The TCR beta chain described here comes from a study of OX40 agonist ivuxolimab in advanced cancers. The ends were cut back, 4 bases at V and 0 bases at J, with 9 bases in the middle. Germline V gives CDR1 SGHAT, CDR2 FQNNGV. The CDR3 is 14 amino acids. Produced via immunoSEQ multiplex PCR; TCRdb's table is partial and in-frame only. This sample has 75,000 to 100,000 clones, with 90% to 95% found just once. The receptor was isolated from an adult with an advanced solid tumor such as melanoma, head and neck, liver or kidney cancer. Sequencing was performed on CD4+ or CD8+ T cells sorted from blood, taken in a trial of the OX40 agonist ivuxolimab. V is TRBV11-2 and J is TRBJ1-2; D is unresolved. The CDR3 sequence is CASSSPRTNYGYTF. In nucleotides, the CDR3 is TGTGCCAGCAGCTCCCCCAGGACTAACTATGGCTACACCTTC. Full variable domain (outside the CDR3, taken from reference TRBV11-2 and TRBJ1-2): EAGVAQSPRYKIIEKRQSVAFWCNPISGHATLYWYQQILGQGPKLLIQFQNNGVVDDSQLPKDRFSAERLKGVDSTLKIQPAKLEDSAVYLCASSSPRTNYGYTFGSGTRLTVV.